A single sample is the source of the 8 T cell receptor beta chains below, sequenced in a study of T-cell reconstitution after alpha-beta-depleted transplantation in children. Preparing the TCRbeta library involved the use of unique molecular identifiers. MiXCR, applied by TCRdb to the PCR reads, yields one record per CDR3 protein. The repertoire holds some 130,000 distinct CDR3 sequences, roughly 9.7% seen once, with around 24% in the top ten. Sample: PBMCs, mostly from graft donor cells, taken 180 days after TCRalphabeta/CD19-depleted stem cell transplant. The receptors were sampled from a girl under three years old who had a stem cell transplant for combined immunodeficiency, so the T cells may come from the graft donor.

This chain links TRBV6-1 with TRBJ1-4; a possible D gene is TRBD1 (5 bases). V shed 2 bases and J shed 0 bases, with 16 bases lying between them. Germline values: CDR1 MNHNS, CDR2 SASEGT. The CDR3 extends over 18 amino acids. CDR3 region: CASSESLWRGATNEKLFF. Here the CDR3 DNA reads TGTGCCAGCAGTGAAAGTTTGTGGCGGGGCGCAACTAATGAAAAACTGTTTTTT.

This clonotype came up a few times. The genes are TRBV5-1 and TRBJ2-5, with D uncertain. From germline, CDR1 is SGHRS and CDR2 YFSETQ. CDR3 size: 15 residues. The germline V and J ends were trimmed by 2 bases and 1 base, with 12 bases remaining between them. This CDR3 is CASSLATAPQETQYF. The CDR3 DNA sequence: TGCGCCAGCAGCTTAGCAACAGCACCCCAAGAGACCCAGTACTTC.

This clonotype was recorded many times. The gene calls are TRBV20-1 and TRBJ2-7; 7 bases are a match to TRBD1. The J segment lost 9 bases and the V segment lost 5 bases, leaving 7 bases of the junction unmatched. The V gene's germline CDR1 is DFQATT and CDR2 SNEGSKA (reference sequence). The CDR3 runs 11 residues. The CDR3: CSARTGGGQYF. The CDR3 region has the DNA TGCAGTGCTCGGACAGGTGGGGGGCAGTACTTC.

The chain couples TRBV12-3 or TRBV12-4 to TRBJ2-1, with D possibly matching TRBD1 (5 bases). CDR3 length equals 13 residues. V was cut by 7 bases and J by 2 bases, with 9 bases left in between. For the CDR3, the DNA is TGTGCCAGCACCCCGGACACCTACAATGAGCAGTTCTTC. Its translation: CASTPDTYNEQFF.

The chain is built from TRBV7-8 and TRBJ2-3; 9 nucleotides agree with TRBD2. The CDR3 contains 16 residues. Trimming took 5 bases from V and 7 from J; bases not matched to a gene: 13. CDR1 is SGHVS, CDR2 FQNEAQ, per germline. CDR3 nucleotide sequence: TGTGCCAGCAGCCATGCCCGACTAGCGGATGGGTATACGCAGTATTTT. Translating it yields CASSHARLADGYTQYF.

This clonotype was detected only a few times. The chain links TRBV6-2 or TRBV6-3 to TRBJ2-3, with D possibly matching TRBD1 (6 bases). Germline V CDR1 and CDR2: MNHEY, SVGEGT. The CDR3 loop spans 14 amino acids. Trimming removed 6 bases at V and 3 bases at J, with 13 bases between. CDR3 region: CASRRSQGTDTQYF. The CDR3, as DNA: TGTGCCAGCAGAAGGAGTCAGGGGACAGATACGCAGTATTTT.

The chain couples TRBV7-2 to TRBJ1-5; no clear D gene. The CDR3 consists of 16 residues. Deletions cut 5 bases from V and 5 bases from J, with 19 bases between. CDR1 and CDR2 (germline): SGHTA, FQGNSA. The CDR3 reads CASSPSWGSGYQPQHF. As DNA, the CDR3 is TGTGCCAGCAGCCCTAGCTGGGGTAGTGGTTATCAGCCCCAGCATTTT.

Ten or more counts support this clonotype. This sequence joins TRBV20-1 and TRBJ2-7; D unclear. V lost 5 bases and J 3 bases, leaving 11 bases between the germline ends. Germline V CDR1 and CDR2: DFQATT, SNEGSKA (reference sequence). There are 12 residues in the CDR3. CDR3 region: CSAERPDYEQYF. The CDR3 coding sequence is TGCAGTGCTGAGCGACCAGACTACGAGCAGTACTTC.